Listed below are T cell receptor beta chains from one sample, sequenced in a study of T cells in tuberculosis. Clones were read by immunoSEQ multiplex PCR, and TCRdb kept only the in-frame ones, dropping some. The sample lists 28,000 or so clones; around 91% were seen once. Sequencing used PBMCs. These receptors all come from a donor aged 10-29 years with latent tuberculosis or without tuberculosis infection. The CDR3 runs from the conserved cysteine through the conserved F or W. Fields, in order: V gene, clone size, J gene, CDR3 protein. Not every row has a clone size; where given, it reads once, few, many or a size class.

>TRBV7-2|.|TRBJ2-1
CASSLVDSSYNEQFF
>TRBV19|.|TRBJ1-5
CASSPGRRGNQPQHF
>TRBV19|.|TRBJ1-5
CASTKQGLMEPQHF
>TRBV7-8|.|TRBJ1-5
CASSLYQGNQPQHF
>TRBV28|.|TRBJ1-2
CASSPRDRGDYGYTF
>TRBV5-4|.|TRBJ2-2
CASSNPTSSGELFF
>TRBV6-5|.|TRBJ2-1
CASRRTGNEQFF
>TRBV5-1|.|TRBJ2-5
CASMRLAGRKGETQYF
>TRBV19|.|TRBJ2-3
CASTISGGFTDTQYF
>TRBV6-5|.|TRBJ2-5
CASRPGGRETQYF
>TRBV19|.|TRBJ1-5
CASSILGTYLSNQPQHF
>TRBV19|medium-sized|TRBJ1-2
CASTLGRNYGYTF
>TRBV28|.|TRBJ1-6
CASSYDSRVSPLHF
>TRBV15|.|TRBJ1-1
CATSASTGQNTEAFF
>TRBV7-7|once|TRBJ2-7
CASSPPGPGTSSYEQYF
>TRBV28|.|TRBJ1-4
CASSRPGAKLFF